This T cell receptor (beta chain) was sequenced in a study of blood T cells in healthy people across ages. With a J-beta primer mix and a sample-barcoded 5' primer, a second PCR ran about 7 to 11 cycles. Template switching added a 12-random-nucleotide identifier to every cDNA molecule. One entry per CDR3 protein results from TCRdb running MiXCR on the 5' RACE reads. The sample yields hundreds of thousands of distinct CDR3 sequences, under 40% seen once. This CDR3 contains 12 residues. Germline values: CDR1 SEHNR, CDR2 FQNEAQ (reference sequence). Trimming took 4 bases from V and 8 from J, leaving 11 bases between them. This clonotype has ten or more counts.

The sample taken for sequencing was blood. The V call is TRBV7-9, the J call TRBJ1-2; no clear D. This sequence originates from a man between 18 and 29 years old in good health. The CDR3 is CASSSTGRGYTF. The DNA of the CDR3 is TGTGCCAGCAGCTCCACGGGGAGAGGCTACACCTTC. Looking up the rest from reference TRBV7-9 and TRBJ1-2 gives the full variable domain: DTGVSQNPRHKITKRGQNVTFRCDPISEHNRLYWYRQTLGQGPEFLTYFQNEAQLEKSRLLSDRFSAERPKGSFSTLEIQRTEQGDSAMYLCASSSTGRGYTFGSGTRLTVV.